One sample yielded the 28 T cell receptor beta chains listed below, sequenced in a study of T cell repertoires in cytomegalovirus infection. MiXCR, run by TCRdb on the reads, gives a single entry per CDR3 protein. The table lists 500,000 to 600,000 distinct CDR3 sequences, 15% to 20% of them singletons. The sample taken for sequencing was CD8+ T cells from PBMCs. Receptors originate from a human donor in good health (CMV status not recorded). Some clones in this sample may be carry-over from other donors' samples.

This clonotype was detected many times. This sequence joins TRBV12-3 or TRBV12-4 and TRBJ2-7, with 9 bases aligning to TRBD1. Trimming cost V 5 bases and J 3 bases; bases outside gene matches: 8. CDR3 length: 15 amino acids. In DNA, the CDR3 is TGTGCCAGCAGTACCCGGACAGGGGCAAACTACGAGCAGTACTTC. This codes for CASSTRTGANYEQYF.

This clonotype was seen only a few times. V and J are TRBV2 and TRBJ2-7; no clear D. The CDR3 extends over 12 amino acids. In germline, CDR1 is SNHLY, CDR2 FYNNEI. V lost 6 bases to trimming and J lost 2 bases, with 8 bases between them. The CDR3 coding sequence is TGTGCCAGCAGAGGATCCGCCTACGAGCAGTACTTC. Translated, it gives CASRGSAYEQYF.

Written as DNA, the CDR3 is TGTGCCAGCAGCCCGCCCAGGTCTACGGCCTACCAAGAGACCCAGTACTTC. This sequence encodes CASSPPRSTAYQETQYF. V is TRBV7-9 and J is TRBJ2-5; unclear D gene. Germline V gene lookup returns CDR1 SEHNR and CDR2 FQNEAQ (reference sequence). The CDR3 is 17 residues long. V lost 5 bases to trimming and J lost 0 bases, with 19 bases between them.

This clonotype was seen more than once but under ten times. The chain links TRBV13 to TRBJ2-1; TRBD2 matches 7 bases. Per germline, CDR1 PRHDT and CDR2 FYEKMQ (reference sequence). V trimming: 4 bases; J trimming: 4 bases; junction bases outside the gene matches: 7. The CDR3 sequence is 15 residues long. The CDR3 DNA sequence: TGTGCCAGCAGCTGGCGCGGCGGGGGTTACAATGAGCAGTTCTTC. This codes for CASSWRGGGYNEQFF. The whole variable domain, filled in from reference TRBV13 and TRBJ2-1, reads AAGVIQSPRHLIKEKRETATLKCYPIPRHDTVYWYQQGPGQDPQFLISFYEKMQSDKGSIPDRFSAQQFSDYHSELNMSSLELGDSALYFCASSWRGGGYNEQFFGPGTRLTVL.

This clonotype has a count of ten or more. CDR3 DNA sequence: TGTGCCAGCGCCCCCGGCTCGGCCAAAAACATTCAGTACTTC. This encodes CASAPGSAKNIQYF. This rearrangement joins TRBV6-2 or TRBV6-3 to TRBJ2-4; D unclear. The CDR3 runs to 14 residues. Germline V CDR1 and CDR2: MNHEY, SVGEGT. V was clipped by 8 bases and J by 1 base, with 12 bases between them.

There are a few counts of this clonotype. This rearrangement joins TRBV6-1 to TRBJ2-7; the D is unclear. Germline V lookup: CDR1 MNHNS, CDR2 SASEGT. Trimming took 1 base from V and 5 from J, leaving 6 bases between them. The CDR3 has 12 amino acids. The CDR3 reads CASSEVGNEQYF. The CDR3 DNA reads TGTGCCAGCAGTGAAGTAGGAAACGAGCAGTACTTC.

The chain has TRBV19 and TRBJ2-2; TRBD1 aligns across 8 bases. The length of the CDR3 is 15 residues. V shed 5 bases, J shed 6 bases, and the junction held 8 bases outside the gene matches. Germline-derived CDR1 and CDR2 are LNHDA and SQIVND (reference sequence). CDR3 amino acids: CASSLDRGKAGELFF. In nucleotides, the CDR3 is TGTGCCAGTAGTCTTGACAGGGGAAAAGCCGGGGAGCTGTTTTTT.

The chain has TRBV12-3 or TRBV12-4 and TRBJ2-7, with D perhaps given as TRBD1 or TRBD2 (5 bases each). V lost 6 bases to trimming and J lost 4 bases, with 16 bases between them. The CDR3 spans 14 residues. CDR3 region: CASSGWGSGYEQYF. The CDR3 nucleotides are TGTGCCAGCAGCGGTTGGGGGTCCGGGTACGAGCAGTACTTC.

This clonotype was counted many times. The chain combines TRBV19 with TRBJ1-1; the D gene is possibly TRBD1 (5 bases). CDR3 length: 15 residues. Trimming took off 5 bases at V and 0 bases at J, with 13 bases between the two ends. Germline V gives CDR1 LNHDA, CDR2 SQIVND (reference sequence). CDR3 DNA sequence: TGTGCCAGTAGTCCCCAAGGACAAATGAACACTGAAGCTTTCTTT. Protein sequence: CASSPQGQMNTEAFF.

The sample holds many counts of this clonotype. This chain links TRBV11-1 with TRBJ2-7; TRBD2 agrees at 10 bases. Per the germline V gene, CDR1 is SGHAT and CDR2 is FQDESV (reference sequence). The CDR3 is 14 amino acids. V gave up 4 bases and J gave up 2 bases; unmatched junction bases: 2. This CDR3 is CASSYGLAAYEQYF. The DNA for the CDR3 is TGTGCCAGCAGCTATGGACTAGCGGCCTACGAGCAGTACTTC.

This clonotype has a count of ten or more. This chain joins TRBV20-1 and TRBJ2-7, with D perhaps matching TRBD1 or TRBD2 (5 bases each). The CDR3 totals 13 residues. Trimming left V 6 bases short and J 7 bases short, with 19 bases between. Germline assignment: CDR1 DFQATT and CDR2 SNEGSKA (reference sequence). CDR3 in DNA: TGCAGTGCCGAAGGGACCGTGTGGGGGGAGCAGTACTTC. Translated: CSAEGTVWGEQYF.

V usage is TRBV6-6 and J usage is TRBJ2-3; D perhaps matches TRBD2 (6 bases). Germline CDR1 is MNHNY and CDR2 is SVGAGI (reference sequence). Deletions cut 0 bases from V and 4 bases from J, with 14 bases between. CDR3 length: 16 amino acids. For the CDR3, the DNA is TGTGCCAGCAGTTACTCGAGGTTGGGGGAGGCAGATACGCAGTATTTT. It translates to CASSYSRLGEADTQYF.

This clonotype was found a few times. Mismatch with germline at one junction end may stem from a read error. This chain joins TRBV19 and TRBJ1-1, with D possibly matching TRBD1 (6 bases). The CDR3 runs to 15 residues. CDR1 and CDR2 from the germline V gene are LNHDA and SQIVND (reference sequence). This chain's CDR3 is CASRIGAGEYTEAFF. The CDR3, as DNA: TGTGCCAGTAGGATAGGGGCAGGGGAGTACACTGAAGCTTTCTTT.

This clonotype has a handful of counts. The gene calls are TRBV11-2 and TRBJ1-6; D is possibly TRBD1 (6 bases). Germline assignment: CDR1 SGHAT and CDR2 FQNNGV. The CDR3 runs to 17 residues. Trimming shortened V by 5 bases and J by 5 bases, and 19 bases separated the two germline ends. The CDR3 loop is CASSPTFGGHHNSPLHF. As DNA, the CDR3 is TGTGCCAGCAGCCCCACCTTTGGGGGGCACCATAATTCACCCCTCCACTTT.

This clonotype was detected ten times or more. The chain combines TRBV7-9 with TRBJ2-7; D uncertain. Germline CDR1 SEHNR, CDR2 FQNEAQ (reference sequence). Trimming stripped 5 bases from V and 5 bases from J, with 10 bases between. The CDR3 extends over 12 amino acids. The CDR3 here is CASSLGWHEQYF. The CDR3 coding sequence is TGTGCCAGCAGCCTCGGATGGCACGAGCAGTACTTC.

Only a few counts were recorded for this clonotype. The chain joins TRBV15 to TRBJ2-5; maybe TRBD2 (6 bases). Germline V gene lookup returns CDR1 LNHNV and CDR2 YYDKDF (reference sequence). The CDR3 sequence is 15 residues long. V was trimmed by 3 bases and J by 10 bases, leaving 21 bases between them. The CDR3 DNA sequence: TGTGCCACCAGCAGGATGGGGGAGGCTCAAGAAGGCCAGTACTTC. Its translation is CATSRMGEAQEGQYF.

In this sample, this clonotype turned up many times. The V and J genes are TRBV7-6 and TRBJ2-1; D perhaps matches TRBD1 (6 bases). CDR3 length: 16 amino acids. V dropped 6 bases and J dropped 0 bases, with 15 bases sitting between them. Germline CDR1 and CDR2: SGHVS and FNYEAQ. In DNA, the CDR3 is TGTGCCAGCAGTCAAGGGGACAAGAGCTCCTACAATGAGCAGTTCTTC. Translating gives CASSQGDKSSYNEQFF.

In this sample, this clonotype turned up a few times. The V and J genes are TRBV11-2 and TRBJ2-7; TRBD1 might be the D (6 bases). The ends were cut back, 5 bases at V and 0 bases at J, with 14 bases in the middle. The CDR3 consists of 15 residues. Germline CDR1 is SGHAT and CDR2 is FQNNGV. The CDR3 spells CASSKGHRSSYEQYF. Written as DNA, the CDR3 is TGTGCCAGCAGCAAGGGACATAGGAGCTCCTACGAGCAGTACTTC.

This clonotype was recorded many times. The chain has TRBV10-3 and TRBJ2-6, with unresolved D. Germline V lookup: CDR1 ENHRY, CDR2 SYGVKD. Trimming removed 3 bases at V and 0 bases at J, with 12 bases between. This CDR3 is built from 17 residues. The CDR3 loop reads CAISDHRATSGANVLTF. The CDR3 DNA sequence: TGTGCCATCAGTGATCATCGGGCCACCTCTGGGGCCAACGTCCTGACTTTC.

This clonotype was counted between two and nine times. The V call is TRBV6-5, the J call TRBJ1-5, with TRBD1 as a possible D gene (5 bases). Per the germline V gene, CDR1 is MNHEY and CDR2 is SVGAGI. V lost 0 bases to trimming and J lost 2 bases, with 11 bases between them. The CDR3 runs to 16 residues. The CDR3 spells CASSYSGREGNQPQHF. CDR3 nucleotides: TGTGCCAGCAGTTACTCAGGCAGGGAGGGCAATCAGCCCCAGCATTTT.

This chain links TRBV19 with TRBJ2-1, with D perhaps TRBD2 (6 bases). Trimming shortened V by 6 bases and J by 5 bases, and 17 bases separated the two germline ends. Germline loops: CDR1 LNHDA, CDR2 SQIVND (reference sequence). The CDR3 is made up of 15 amino acids. The CDR3, as DNA: TGTGCCAGTAGGGTCTCTAGCGTAGGTCACAATGAGCAGTTCTTC. It yields the protein CASRVSSVGHNEQFF.

This clonotype was recorded at least ten times. The chain carries TRBV7-3 and TRBJ1-1, with 9 bases matching TRBD1. Germline values: CDR1 SGHTA, CDR2 FQGTGA. After removal of 3 bases from V and 0 bases from J, the junction contained 8 bases not matched to a gene. The CDR3 runs 17 residues. Here the CDR3 DNA reads TGTGCCAGCAGCTTGGGGGGGACAGGGTCCATGAACACTGAAGCTTTCTTT. Protein product: CASSLGGTGSMNTEAFF.

This clonotype was seen a few times. The genes are TRBV27 and TRBJ2-5; 8 bases are a match to TRBD2. J was trimmed by 4 bases and V by 6 bases; bases with no gene match: 7. This CDR3 contains 14 residues. Germline CDR1 and CDR2: MNHEY and SMNVEV (reference sequence). CDR3 region: CASRPGGGAETQYF. The CDR3 DNA follows: TGTGCCAGCAGACCCGGGGGGGGCGCAGAGACCCAGTACTTC.

As to this clonotype: This may come from a read error, since a much larger clone is one base off. The CDR3 does not end in the conserved phenylalanine or tryptophan, so this is likely a read error. The rearrangement uses TRBV7-8 and TRBJ2-7; 9 nucleotides match TRBD1. Trimming cost V 7 bases and J 6 bases; bases outside gene matches: 10. CDR3 length: 14 residues. The germline V gene has CDR1 SGHVS and CDR2 FQNEAQ. This CDR3 reads CASIPNRGRREQYL. CDR3 coding DNA: TGTGCCAGCATCCCCAACAGGGGGCGACGCGAGCAGTACTTA.

Worth noting for this clonotype: A read error is possible here, since a much larger clone lies one base away. The genes are TRBV7-6 and TRBJ2-1, with D tentatively TRBD1 (5 bases). CDR1 is SGHVS and CDR2 is FNYEAQ in the germline V gene. This CDR3 region has 14 residues. The CDR3 coding sequence is TGTGCCAGCAGCTTCTCGGCAGGGCACAATGAGCTGTTCTTC. It codes for CASSFSAGHNELFF.

This clonotype appeared a few times. This chain links TRBV27 with TRBJ1-3, with 8 bases aligning to TRBD1. The germline gives CDR1 MNHEY, CDR2 SMNVEV (reference sequence). This CDR3 spans 15 amino acids. The ends lost 4 bases at V and 2 bases at J; junction bases unmatched: 4. The CDR3 protein is CASSSQGGTGNTIYF. The CDR3 coding sequence is TGTGCCAGCAGTTCACAGGGGGGAACTGGAAACACCATATATTTT.

The chain recombines TRBV9 with TRBJ1-5; 7 bases line up with TRBD1. The CDR3 sequence is 16 residues long. The trim removed 4 bases at V and 4 bases at J, leaving 11 bases unmatched. The germline V gene encodes CDR1 SGDLS and CDR2 YYNGEE. CDR3 amino acids: CASSQGPSTGNQPQHF. In DNA form, the CDR3 reads TGTGCCAGCAGCCAGGGGCCGTCGACAGGGAATCAGCCCCAGCATTTT.

This clonotype was detected a few times. The genes are TRBV5-1 and TRBJ2-6; no firm D call. V dropped 4 bases and J dropped 1 base, with 12 bases sitting between them. This CDR3 has 16 residues. Germline values: CDR1 SGHRS, CDR2 YFSETQ. This CDR3 reads CASSVSPSSGANVLTF. In nucleotides, the CDR3 is TGCGCCAGCAGCGTCTCCCCCTCATCTGGGGCCAACGTCCTGACTTTC.